A selection of T cell receptor beta chains follows, all from one sample in a study of blood T cell repertoires in COVID-19. The assay was immunoSEQ multiplex PCR, and TCRdb's table has in-frame clones only and misses some. The table includes under 200,000 clones, 82% detected once. The sequenced sample consisted of PBMCs or T cells enriched from blood (not recorded which). The source of these receptors is a woman aged 55 to 70 with acute COVID-19. Each CDR3 is given with its conserved first and last residue. The D gene is left open where the match is weak. Rows may omit the clone size; those that give it use once, few, many or a size class.

J: TRBJ1-6
D: TRBD1
size: -
V: TRBV5-4
DNA: TGTGCCAGCAGCTTGGACTTAGGGCAGGGGGCTATCCTTGGTCCCCTCCACTTT
CDR3: CASSLDLGQGAILGPLHF

J: TRBJ1-5
D: -
size: -
V: TRBV6-5
DNA: TGTGCCAGCAGTTACTCGAGTGGCAATCAGCCCCAGCATTTT
CDR3: CASSYSSGNQPQHF

J: TRBJ2-1
D: TRBD2
size: few
V: TRBV5-5
DNA: TGTGCCAGCAGCTTACTAGCGGAGTACAATGAGCAGTTCTTC
CDR3: CASSLLAEYNEQFF

J: TRBJ2-5
D: -
size: -
V: TRBV28
DNA: TGTGCCAGCAGCCCAGACTGGGACCAAGAGACCCAGTACTTC
CDR3: CASSPDWDQETQYF

J: TRBJ2-2
D: TRBD2
size: -
V: TRBV7-9
DNA: TGTGCCAGCAGCACCCCGGGTAGCGGGGGTGCTGGGGAGCTGTTTTTT
CDR3: CASSTPGSGGAGELFF

J: TRBJ2-6
D: TRBD1
size: -
V: TRBV24-1
DNA: TGTGCCAGTTCGGGCAGGGGGCTTGTGTCTGGGGCCAACGTCCTGACTTTC
CDR3: CASSGRGLVSGANVLTF

J: TRBJ2-3
D: TRBD1
size: -
V: TRBV5-1
DNA: TGCGCCAGCAGCTTGGATTGGACAGGAGATACGCAGTATTTT
CDR3: CASSLDWTGDTQYF

J: TRBJ2-5
D: TRBD1
size: -
V: TRBV18
DNA: TGTGCCAGCACCAAAAGGACAGGGGAAGAGACCCAGTACTTC
CDR3: CASTKRTGEETQYF

J: TRBJ2-3
D: -
size: many
V: TRBV5-8
DNA: TGTGCCAGCAGATATAGCTCACTCACAGATACGCAGTATTTT
CDR3: CASRYSSLTDTQYF

J: TRBJ2-1
D: TRBD2
size: -
V: TRBV20-1
DNA: TGCAGTGCTAGTCGGGTAGCGGGAGGACCCTACAATGAGCAGTTCTTC
CDR3: CSASRVAGGPYNEQFF

J: TRBJ1-6
D: TRBD1
size: -
V: TRBV12-3/TRBV12-4
DNA: TGTGCCAGCGGGACAGGGGTCTACTCACCCCTCCACTTT
CDR3: CASGTGVYSPLHF

J: TRBJ1-2
D: -
size: -
V: TRBV6-5
DNA: TGTGCCAGCAGCTCTGGACTCAACTATGGCTACACCTTC
CDR3: CASSSGLNYGYTF

J: TRBJ2-3
D: TRBD2
size: -
V: TRBV18
DNA: TGTGCCAGCTCACCTCTACGGGGGGGCGGCCGGGGCACAGATACGCAGTATTTT
CDR3: CASSPLRGGGRGTDTQYF

J: TRBJ2-3
D: TRBD1
size: -
V: TRBV10-1
DNA: TGCGCCAGCAGTGAGTCAGGACAGGGCACGCAGTATTTT
CDR3: CASSESGQGTQYF

J: TRBJ2-7
D: -
size: -
V: TRBV7-2
DNA: TGTGCCAGCAGCTTAGGAGGCGGGAACTCCTACGAGCAGTACTTC
CDR3: CASSLGGGNSYEQYF

J: TRBJ1-1
D: -
size: -
V: TRBV28
DNA: TGTGCCAGCAGTTTATTGGCCGTTCATGACACTGAAGCTTTCTTT
CDR3: CASSLLAVHDTEAFF